Listed here is a single T cell receptor beta chain. CDR1 is SGHRS, CDR2 YFSETQ, per germline. The length of the CDR3 is 15 residues. Trimming cost V 4 bases and J 2 bases, with 15 bases left between them. The data were produced by immunoSEQ multiplex PCR, yet TCRdb's version contains in-frame clones alone and is incomplete. The sample holds 150,000 to 200,000 clones, approximately 90% seen once. Time point specified: blood 4 weeks post-SBRT, at nephrectomy. Treatment in this sample: 15 Gy SBRT to primary tumor, nephrectomy 4 weeks later. This specimen belongs to a study of radiation and T cells in renal cell carcinoma.

The sequence was collected from a woman between 45 and 60 years old with renal cell carcinoma. V is TRBV5-1 and J is TRBJ2-5; possible D gene TRBD2, 7 bases. The specimen comprised blood, sampled from a patient whose treatment included radiotherapy and nephrectomy. The CDR3 here is CASSPLRGRQETQYF. Written as DNA, the CDR3 is TGCGCCAGCAGCCCCTTGCGGGGGCGTCAAGAGACCCAGTACTTC. The full variable domain, completed using reference TRBV5-1 and TRBJ2-5, is KAGVTQTPRYLIKTRGQQVTLSCSPISGHRSVSWYQQTPGQGLQFLFEYFSETQRNKGNFPGRFSGRQFSNSRSEMNVSTLELGDSALYLCASSPLRGRQETQYFGPGTRLLVL.